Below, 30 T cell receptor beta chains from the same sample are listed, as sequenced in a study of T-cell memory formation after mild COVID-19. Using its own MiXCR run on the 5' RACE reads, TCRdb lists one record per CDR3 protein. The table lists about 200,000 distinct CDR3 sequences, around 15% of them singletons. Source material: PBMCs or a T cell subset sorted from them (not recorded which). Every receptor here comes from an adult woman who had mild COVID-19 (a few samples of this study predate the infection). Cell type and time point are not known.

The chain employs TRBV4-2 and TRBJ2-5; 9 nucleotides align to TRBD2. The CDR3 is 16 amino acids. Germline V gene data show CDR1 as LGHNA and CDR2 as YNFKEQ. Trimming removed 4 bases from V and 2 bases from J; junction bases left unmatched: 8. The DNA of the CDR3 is TGTGCCAGCAGCCGGGCTAGCGGGGCCACACAAGAGACCCAGTACTTC. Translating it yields CASSRASGATQETQYF.

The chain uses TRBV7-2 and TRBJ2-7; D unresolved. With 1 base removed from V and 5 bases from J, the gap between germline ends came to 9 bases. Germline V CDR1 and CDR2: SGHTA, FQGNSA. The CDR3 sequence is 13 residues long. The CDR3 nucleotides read TGTGCCAGCAGCTTAGTGGTAAGGGACGAGCAGTACTTC. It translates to CASSLVVRDEQYF.

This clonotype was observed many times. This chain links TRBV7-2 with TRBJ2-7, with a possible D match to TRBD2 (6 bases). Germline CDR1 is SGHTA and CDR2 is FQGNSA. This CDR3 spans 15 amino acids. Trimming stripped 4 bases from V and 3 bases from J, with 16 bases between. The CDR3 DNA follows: TGTGCCAGCAGCTACCGGGGACTGGGCGGCTACGAGCAGTACTTC. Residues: CASSYRGLGGYEQYF.

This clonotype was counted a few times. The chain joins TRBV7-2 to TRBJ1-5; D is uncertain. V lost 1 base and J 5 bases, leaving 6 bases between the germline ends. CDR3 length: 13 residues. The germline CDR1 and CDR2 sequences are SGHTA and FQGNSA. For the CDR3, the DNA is TGTGCCAGCAGCTTAGGGGGTTATCAGCCCCAGCATTTT. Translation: CASSLGGYQPQHF. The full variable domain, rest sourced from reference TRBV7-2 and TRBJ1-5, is GAGVSQSPSNKVTEKGKDVELRCDPISGHTALYWYRQSLGQGLEFLIYFQGNSAPDKSGLPSDRFSAERTGGSVSTLTIQRTQQEDSAVYLCASSLGGYQPQHFGDGTRLSIL.

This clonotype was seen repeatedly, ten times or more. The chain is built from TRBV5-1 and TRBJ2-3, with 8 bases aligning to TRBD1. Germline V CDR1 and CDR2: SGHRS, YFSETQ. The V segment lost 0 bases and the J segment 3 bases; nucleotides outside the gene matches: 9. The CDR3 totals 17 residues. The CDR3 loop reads CASSLASTGASTDTQYF. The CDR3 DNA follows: TGCGCCAGCAGCTTGGCCTCGACAGGGGCGAGTACAGATACGCAGTATTTT.

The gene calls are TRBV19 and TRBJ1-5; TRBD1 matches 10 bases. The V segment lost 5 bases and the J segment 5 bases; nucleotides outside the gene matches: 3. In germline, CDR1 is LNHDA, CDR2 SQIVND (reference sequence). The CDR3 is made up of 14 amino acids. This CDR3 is CASSRDRGYQPQHF. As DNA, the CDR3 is TGTGCCAGTAGTCGGGACAGGGGCTATCAGCCCCAGCATTTT.

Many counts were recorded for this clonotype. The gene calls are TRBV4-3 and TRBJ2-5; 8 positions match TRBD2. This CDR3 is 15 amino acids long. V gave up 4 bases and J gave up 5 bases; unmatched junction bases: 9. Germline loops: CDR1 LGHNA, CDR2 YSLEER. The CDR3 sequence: CASSRSGLEGETQYF. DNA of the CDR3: TGCGCCAGCAGCCGATCGGGACTAGAAGGGGAGACCCAGTACTTC.

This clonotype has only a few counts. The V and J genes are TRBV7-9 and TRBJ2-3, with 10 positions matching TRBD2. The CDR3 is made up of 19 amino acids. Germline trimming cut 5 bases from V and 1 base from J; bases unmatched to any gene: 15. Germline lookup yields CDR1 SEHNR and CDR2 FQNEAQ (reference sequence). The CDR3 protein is CASSPSLSGRALGTDTQYF. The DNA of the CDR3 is TGTGCCAGCAGCCCTTCTCTGAGCGGGAGGGCCCTCGGCACAGATACGCAGTATTTT.

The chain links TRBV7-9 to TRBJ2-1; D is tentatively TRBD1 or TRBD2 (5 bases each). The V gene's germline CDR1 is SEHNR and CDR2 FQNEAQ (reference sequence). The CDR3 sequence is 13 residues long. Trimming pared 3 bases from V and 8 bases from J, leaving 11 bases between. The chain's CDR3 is CASSFAGADEQFF. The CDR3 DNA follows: TGTGCCAGCAGCTTTGCCGGGGCCGATGAGCAGTTCTTC.

CDR3 sequence reads: CASSGVRADTQYF. The CDR3, as DNA: TGTGCCAGCTCCGGGGTAAGAGCAGATACGCAGTATTTT. This chain uses TRBV18 with TRBJ2-3; D may be TRBD2 (5 bases). The CDR3 is 13 residues long. From germline, CDR1 is KGHSH and CDR2 LQKENI. The V end lost 6 bases, the J end lost 4 bases, and 11 bases lay between the germline ends.

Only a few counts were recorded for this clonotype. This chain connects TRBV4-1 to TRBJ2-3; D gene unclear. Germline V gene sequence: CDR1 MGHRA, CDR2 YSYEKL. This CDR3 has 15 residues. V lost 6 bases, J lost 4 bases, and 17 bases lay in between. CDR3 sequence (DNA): TGCGCCAGCAGTGGGCCGGGCCCTAGGGCAGATACGCAGTATTTT. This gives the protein CASSGPGPRADTQYF.

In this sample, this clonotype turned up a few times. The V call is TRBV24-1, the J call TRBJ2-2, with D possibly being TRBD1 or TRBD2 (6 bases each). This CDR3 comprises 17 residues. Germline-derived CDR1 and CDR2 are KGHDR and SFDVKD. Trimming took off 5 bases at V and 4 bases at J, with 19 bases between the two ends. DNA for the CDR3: TGTGCCACCAGTGCCCTTACGGGGGCCGTGGCCACCGGGGAGCTGTTTTTT. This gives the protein CATSALTGAVATGELFF.

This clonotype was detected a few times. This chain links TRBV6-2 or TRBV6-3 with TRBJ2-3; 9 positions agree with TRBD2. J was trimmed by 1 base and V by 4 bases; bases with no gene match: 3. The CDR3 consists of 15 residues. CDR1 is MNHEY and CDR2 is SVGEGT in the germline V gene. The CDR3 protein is CASSSGTSRTDTQYF. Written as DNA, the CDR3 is TGTGCCAGCAGTTCCGGGACTAGCCGCACAGATACGCAGTATTTT.

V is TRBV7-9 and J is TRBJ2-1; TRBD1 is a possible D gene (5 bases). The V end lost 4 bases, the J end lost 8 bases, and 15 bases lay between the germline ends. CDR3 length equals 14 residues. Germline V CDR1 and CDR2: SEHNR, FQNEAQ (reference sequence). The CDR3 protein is CASSWRQWSHEQFF. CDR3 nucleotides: TGTGCCAGCAGCTGGAGACAGTGGTCGCATGAGCAGTTCTTC. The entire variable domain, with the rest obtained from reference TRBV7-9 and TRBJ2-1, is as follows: DTGVSQNPRHKITKRGQNVTFRCDPISEHNRLYWYRQTLGQGPEFLTYFQNEAQLEKSRLLSDRFSAERPKGSFSTLEIQRTEQGDSAMYLCASSWRQWSHEQFFGPGTRLTVL.

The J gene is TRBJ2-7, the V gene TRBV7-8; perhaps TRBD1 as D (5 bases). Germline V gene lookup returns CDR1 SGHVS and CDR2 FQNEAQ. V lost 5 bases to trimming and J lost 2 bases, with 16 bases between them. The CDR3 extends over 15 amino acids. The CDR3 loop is CASSPRAIGPYEQYF. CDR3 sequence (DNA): TGTGCCAGCAGCCCCAGGGCAATCGGGCCCTACGAGCAGTACTTC.

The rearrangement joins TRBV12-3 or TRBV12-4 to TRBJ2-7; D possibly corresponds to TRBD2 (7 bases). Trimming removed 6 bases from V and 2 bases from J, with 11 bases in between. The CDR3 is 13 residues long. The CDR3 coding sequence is TGTGCCAGCAGGCGGGGGCCGACCTACGAGCAGTACTTC. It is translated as CASRRGPTYEQYF.

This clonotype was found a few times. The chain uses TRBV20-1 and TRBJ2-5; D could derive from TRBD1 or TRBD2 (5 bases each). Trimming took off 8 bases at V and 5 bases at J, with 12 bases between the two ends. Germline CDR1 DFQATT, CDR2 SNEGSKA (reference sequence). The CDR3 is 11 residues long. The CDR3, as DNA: TGCAGTACCCCGGGGCTGGAGACCCAGTACTTC. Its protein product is CSTPGLETQYF.

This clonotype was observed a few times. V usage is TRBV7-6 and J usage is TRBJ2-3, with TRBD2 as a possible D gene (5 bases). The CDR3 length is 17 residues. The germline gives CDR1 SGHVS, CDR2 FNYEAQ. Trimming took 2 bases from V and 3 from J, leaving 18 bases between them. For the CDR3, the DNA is TGTGCCAGCAGCTTACTAACAACGGGGTCCCAAACAGATACGCAGTATTTT. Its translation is CASSLLTTGSQTDTQYF.

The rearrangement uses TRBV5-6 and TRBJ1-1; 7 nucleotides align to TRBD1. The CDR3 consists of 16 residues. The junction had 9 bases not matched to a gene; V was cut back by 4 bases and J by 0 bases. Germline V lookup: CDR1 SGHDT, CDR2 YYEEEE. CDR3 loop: CASSLPTTGLNTEAFF. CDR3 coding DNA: TGTGCCAGCAGCCTACCTACGACAGGGCTGAACACTGAAGCTTTCTTT.

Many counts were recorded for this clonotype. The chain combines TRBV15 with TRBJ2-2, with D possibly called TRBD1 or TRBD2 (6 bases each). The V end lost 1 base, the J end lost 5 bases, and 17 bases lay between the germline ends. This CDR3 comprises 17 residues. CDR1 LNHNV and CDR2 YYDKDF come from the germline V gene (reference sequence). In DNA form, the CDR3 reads TGTGCCACCAGCAGAGTAAAAGGGACACGGGAGACCGGGGAGCTGTTTTTT. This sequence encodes CATSRVKGTRETGELFF.

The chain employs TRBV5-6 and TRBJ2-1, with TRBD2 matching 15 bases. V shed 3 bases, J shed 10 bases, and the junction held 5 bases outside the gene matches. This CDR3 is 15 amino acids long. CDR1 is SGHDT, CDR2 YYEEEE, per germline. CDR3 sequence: CASSSGLAGGEEQFF. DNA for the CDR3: TGTGCCAGCAGCTCCGGACTAGCGGGAGGGGAGGAGCAGTTCTTC.

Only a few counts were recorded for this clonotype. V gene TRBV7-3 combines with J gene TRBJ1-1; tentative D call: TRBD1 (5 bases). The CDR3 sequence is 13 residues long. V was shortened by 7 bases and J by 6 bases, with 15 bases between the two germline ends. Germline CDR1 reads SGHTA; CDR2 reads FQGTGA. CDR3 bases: TGTGCCAGCACCCCAACAGTGGGGGCTGAAGCTTTCTTT. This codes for CASTPTVGAEAFF.

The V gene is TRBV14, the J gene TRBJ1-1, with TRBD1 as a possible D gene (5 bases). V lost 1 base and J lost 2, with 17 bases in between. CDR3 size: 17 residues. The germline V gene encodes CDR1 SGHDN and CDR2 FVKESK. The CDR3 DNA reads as TGTGCCAGCAGCCAAGTAAGACTCCGGGACGTAAACACTGAAGCTTTCTTT. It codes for CASSQVRLRDVNTEAFF.

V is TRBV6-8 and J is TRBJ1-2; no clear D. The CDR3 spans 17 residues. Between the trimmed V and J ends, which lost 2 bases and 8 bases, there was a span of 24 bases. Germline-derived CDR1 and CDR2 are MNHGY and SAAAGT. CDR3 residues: CASSYNFWGAAMRGYTF. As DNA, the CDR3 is TGTGCCAGCAGTTACAATTTTTGGGGAGCGGCTATGAGAGGCTACACCTTC.

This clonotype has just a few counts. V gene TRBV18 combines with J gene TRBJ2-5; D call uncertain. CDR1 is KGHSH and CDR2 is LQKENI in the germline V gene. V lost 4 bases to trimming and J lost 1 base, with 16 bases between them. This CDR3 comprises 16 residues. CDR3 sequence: CASSQMFDTRQETQYF. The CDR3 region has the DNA TGTGCCAGCTCACAGATGTTCGACACACGCCAAGAGACCCAGTACTTC.

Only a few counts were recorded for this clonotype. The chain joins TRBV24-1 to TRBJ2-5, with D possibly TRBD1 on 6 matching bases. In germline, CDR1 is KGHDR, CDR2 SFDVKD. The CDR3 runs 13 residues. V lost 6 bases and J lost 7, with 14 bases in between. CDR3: CATSSQGRLTQYF. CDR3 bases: TGTGCCACCAGTTCCCAGGGGCGGTTGACCCAGTACTTC.

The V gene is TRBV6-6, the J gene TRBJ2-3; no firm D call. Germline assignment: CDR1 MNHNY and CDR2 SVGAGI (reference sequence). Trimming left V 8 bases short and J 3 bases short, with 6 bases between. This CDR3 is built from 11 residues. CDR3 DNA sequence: TGTGCCAGCGCTGGGACAGATACGCAGTATTTT. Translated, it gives CASAGTDTQYF.

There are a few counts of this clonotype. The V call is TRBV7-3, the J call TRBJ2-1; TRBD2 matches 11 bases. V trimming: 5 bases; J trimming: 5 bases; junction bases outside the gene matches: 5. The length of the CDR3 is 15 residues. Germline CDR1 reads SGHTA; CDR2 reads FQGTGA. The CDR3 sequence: CASSHLGLADNEQFF. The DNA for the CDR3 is TGTGCCAGCAGCCACTTGGGACTAGCGGACAATGAGCAGTTCTTC.

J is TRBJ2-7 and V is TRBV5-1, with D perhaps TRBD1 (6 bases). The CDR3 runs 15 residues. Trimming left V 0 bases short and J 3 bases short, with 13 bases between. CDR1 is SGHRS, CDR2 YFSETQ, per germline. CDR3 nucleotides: TGCGCCAGCAGCTTGGCTCTCACAGGGATCTACGAGCAGTACTTC. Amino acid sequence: CASSLALTGIYEQYF.

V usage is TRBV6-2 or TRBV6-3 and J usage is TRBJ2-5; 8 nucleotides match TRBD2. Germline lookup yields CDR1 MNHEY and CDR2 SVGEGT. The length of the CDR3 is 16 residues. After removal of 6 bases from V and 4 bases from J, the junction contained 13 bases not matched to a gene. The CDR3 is CASSPSRSGGTETQYF. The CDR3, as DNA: TGTGCCAGCAGCCCCTCGAGGAGCGGGGGTACAGAGACCCAGTACTTC.